The 9 T cell receptor beta chains below were found in one sample sequenced in a study of T-cell reconstitution after alpha-beta-depleted transplantation in children. A TCRbeta library incorporating unique molecular identifiers was prepared. TCRdb processed the PCR reads anew with MiXCR; each CDR3 protein has one entry. This repertoire shows under 850,000 distinct CDR3 sequences, over 10% found once; its top ten account for 0.79%. The input for sequencing was PBMCs, taken before TCRalphabeta/CD19-depleted stem cell transplant. The receptors were sampled from a girl aged 2-9 years with congenital amegakaryocytic thrombocytopenia, due to receive a stem cell transplant.

The J gene is TRBJ2-3, the V gene TRBV5-1; TRBD2 aligns across 9 bases. Germline CDR1 is SGHRS and CDR2 is YFSETQ. Unmatched junction bases numbered 8, after V lost 4 bases and J lost 2 bases. The length of the CDR3 is 16 residues. CDR3 nucleotide sequence: TGCGCCAGCAGCCAATTACTAGCGGGTCCCACAGATACGCAGTATTTT. This translates into CASSQLLAGPTDTQYF.

In this sample, this clonotype turned up a few times. This CDR3 is CASSFGTSGRGPETQYF. The CDR3 DNA sequence: TGTGCCAGCAGTTTCGGGACTAGCGGGAGAGGGCCCGAGACCCAGTACTTC. J is TRBJ2-5 and V is TRBV12-3 or TRBV12-4; 14 bases fit TRBD2. CDR3 length equals 17 residues. V shed 3 bases, J shed 5 bases, and the junction held 8 bases outside the gene matches.

This rearrangement joins TRBV5-1 to TRBJ2-7, with a weak D call TRBD2 (6 bases). The CDR3 extends over 15 amino acids. CDR1 is SGHRS, CDR2 YFSETQ, per germline. V shed 4 bases and J shed 1 base, with 15 bases lying between them. The CDR3 region has the DNA TGCGCCAGCAGCCCTCTCGGGGGTGATTCCTACGAGCAGTACTTC. Its translation: CASSPLGGDSYEQYF.

This clonotype was observed at least ten times. The chain employs TRBV6-6 and TRBJ2-2, with no clear D. In germline, CDR1 is MNHNY, CDR2 SVGAGI (reference sequence). This CDR3 is built from 11 residues. V was cut by 6 bases and J by 4 bases, with 3 bases left in between. CDR3 bases: TGTGCCAGCAGCGTCACCGGGGAGCTGTTTTTT. Amino acids: CASSVTGELFF.

This clonotype occurred many times. This chain joins TRBV12-3 or TRBV12-4 and TRBJ2-5, with a tentative D call TRBD1 (6 bases). V was pared by 3 bases and J by 3 bases, with 11 bases between. CDR3 length: 14 amino acids. The chain's CDR3 is CASSLKDRKETQYF. DNA of the CDR3: TGTGCCAGCAGTTTGAAGGACAGAAAAGAGACCCAGTACTTC.

This clonotype showed up many times. V usage is TRBV12-3 or TRBV12-4 and J usage is TRBJ2-3; a possible D gene is TRBD2 (6 bases). V was shortened by 8 bases and J by 9 bases, with 15 bases between the two germline ends. The CDR3 length is 12 residues. CDR3 amino acids: CASHGGGMTQYF. The CDR3 DNA reads as TGTGCCAGCCATGGTGGCGGGATGACGCAGTATTTT.

This clonotype was detected once. This chain joins TRBV20-1 and TRBJ1-5; possible D gene TRBD1, 6 bases. V was pared by 5 bases and J by 2 bases, with 16 bases between. CDR1 is DFQATT, CDR2 SNEGSKA, per germline (reference sequence). The CDR3 has 15 amino acids. Here the CDR3 reads CSAPNPGAGNQPQHF. In DNA form, the CDR3 reads TGCAGTGCTCCTAACCCGGGGGCAGGCAATCAGCCCCAGCATTTT.

On this clonotype: A much larger clone sits a single nucleotide away, making a read error possible. The rearrangement joins TRBV20-1 to TRBJ1-2; the match to TRBD1 covers 11 bases. The CDR3 has 14 residues. Germline V lookup: CDR1 DFQATT, CDR2 SNEGSKA (reference sequence). CDR3 coding DNA: TGCAGTGCCGCTAGGGACAGGGGGTCCTATGGCGACACCTTC. Amino acids: CSAARDRGSYGDTF.

Details on this clonotype: This may be a read error: a much more frequent sequence differs by one nucleotide. This chain uses TRBV10-3 with TRBJ1-4; D is ambiguous. The CDR3 loop spans 13 amino acids. Germline V lookup: CDR1 ENHRY, CDR2 SYGVKD. CDR3 sequence (DNA): TGTGCCATCAGGGGAGACGGTGATGACAAACTGTTTTTT. Translating it yields CAIRGDGDDKLFF.